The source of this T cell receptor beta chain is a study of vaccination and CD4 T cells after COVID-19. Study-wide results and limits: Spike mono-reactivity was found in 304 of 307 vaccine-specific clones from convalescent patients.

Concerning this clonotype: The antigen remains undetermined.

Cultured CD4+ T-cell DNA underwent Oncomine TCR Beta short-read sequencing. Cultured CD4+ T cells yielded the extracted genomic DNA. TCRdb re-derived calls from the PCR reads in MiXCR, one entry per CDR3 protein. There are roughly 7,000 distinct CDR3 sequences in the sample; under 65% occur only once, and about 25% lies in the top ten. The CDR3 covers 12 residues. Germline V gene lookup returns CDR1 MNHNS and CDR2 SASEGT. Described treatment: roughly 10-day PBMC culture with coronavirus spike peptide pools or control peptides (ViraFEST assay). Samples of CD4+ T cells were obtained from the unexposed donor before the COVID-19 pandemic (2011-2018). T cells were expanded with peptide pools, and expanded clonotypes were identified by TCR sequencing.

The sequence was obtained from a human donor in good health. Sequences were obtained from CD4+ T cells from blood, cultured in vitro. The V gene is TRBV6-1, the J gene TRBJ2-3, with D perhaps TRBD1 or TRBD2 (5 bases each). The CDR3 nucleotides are TGTGCTTCCGGGGACAGCACAGATACGCAGTATTTT. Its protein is CASGDSTDTQYF.